Presented here are 30 T cell receptor beta chains from one specimen sequenced in a study of graft-versus-host responses after intestinal transplantation. TCRdb keeps only in-frame clones here, not all; method: immunoSEQ multiplex PCR. Here the sample spans approximately 2,500 clones, approximately 30% being singletons. The sample here was alloreactive CD4+ T cells from a mixed lymphocyte reaction culture, taken before transplantation. Subset here: CFSE-low proliferating T cells sorted from roughly 6-day pre-transplant mixed lymphocyte reaction (GvH or HvG direction). The receptors were sampled from a human patient who was an organ donor for intestinal transplantation.

The chain combines TRBV18 with TRBJ2-3; D may be TRBD2 (5 bases). The CDR3 runs to 15 residues. The V gene lost 5 bases and the J gene lost 0 bases, with 12 bases spanning the gap. The germline gives CDR1 KGHSH, CDR2 LQKENI. The CDR3 DNA follows: TGTGCCAGCTCATCGACTATACCTAGCACAGATACGCAGTATTTT. It is translated as CASSSTIPSTDTQYF.

Relative to its sample, this clone is medium-sized. The chain combines TRBV7-9 with TRBJ2-5; TRBD2 matches 7 bases. The junction had 18 bases not matched to a gene; V was cut back by 4 bases and J by 7 bases. The V gene's germline CDR1 is SEHNR and CDR2 FQNEAQ (reference sequence). This CDR3 region has 17 residues. This CDR3 reads CASSSLAEEWFGLTQYF. CDR3 sequence (DNA): TGTGCCAGCAGCTCTCTAGCGGAGGAGTGGTTTGGGCTGACCCAGTACTTC.

This chain connects TRBV2 to TRBJ2-3; TRBD2 might be the D (5 bases). The germline V gene has CDR1 SNHLY and CDR2 FYNNEI. The V end lost 4 bases, the J end lost 1 base, and 15 bases lay between the germline ends. This CDR3 region has 16 residues. The CDR3 here is CASSGIRGLGTDTQYF. In DNA, the CDR3 is TGTGCCAGCAGTGGCATAAGAGGGCTCGGCACAGATACGCAGTATTTT.

This clone is judged medium-sized. This chain connects TRBV5-7 to TRBJ1-1; possibly TRBD1 for D (5 bases). TRBV5-7 is placed among ORFs of uncertain function. The V and J ends lost 5 bases and 1 base respectively, with 12 bases between them. CDR3 length equals 14 residues. The DNA of the CDR3 is TGTGCCAGCAGAGAGGGACTTAAGAACACTGAAGCTTTCTTT. This codes for CASREGLKNTEAFF.

This clone was observed a handful of times. The chain employs TRBV21-1 and TRBJ1-5. TRBV21-1 is classified as a pseudogene. This CDR3 has 17 amino acids. The CDR3 here is CASSMGGGTVSNQPQHF. As DNA, the CDR3 is TGTGCCAGCAGCATGGGGGGGGGAACTGTGAGCAATCAGCCCCAGCATTTT.

This clone was seen a few times. The rearrangement uses TRBV25-1 and TRBJ2-1; D is unresolved. CDR1 is MGHDK and CDR2 is SYGVNS in the germline V gene. This CDR3 contains 13 residues. Trimming removed 10 bases from V and 5 bases from J, with 15 bases in between. The CDR3: CATIEDLNNEQFF. The CDR3 region has the DNA TGTGCCACTATAGAGGATCTTAACAATGAGCAGTTCTTC.

CDR3 sequence: CASSSREPTWRDEAFF. The CDR3 coding sequence is TGCGCCAGCAGCTCCAGGGAGCCCACATGGAGGGATGAAGCTTTCTTT. The chain employs TRBV5-1 and TRBJ1-1; possibly TRBD1 for D (5 bases). Germline V CDR1 and CDR2: SGHRS, YFSETQ. V gave up 3 bases and J gave up 7 bases, with 22 bases separating them. This CDR3 region has 16 residues.

Sample share makes this clone large. The chain is built from TRBV7-8 and TRBJ2-7; 7 nucleotides line up with TRBD1. After removal of 3 bases from V and 4 bases from J, the junction contained 6 bases not matched to a gene. CDR1 is SGHVS, CDR2 FQNEAQ, per germline. CDR3 size: 14 residues. The CDR3 region is CASSFRDSGYEQYF. CDR3 in DNA: TGTGCCAGCAGCTTCCGGGACAGCGGTTACGAGCAGTACTTC.

This clone is large (0.1 to 1%). J is TRBJ2-7 and V is TRBV19; no clear D. The CDR3 is 13 residues long. Germline values: CDR1 LNHDA, CDR2 SQIVND (reference sequence). V lost 3 bases and J lost 8, with 14 bases in between. The CDR3 loop reads CASSMAVEVKQYF. The CDR3 DNA reads TGTGCCAGTAGTATGGCGGTCGAGGTAAAGCAGTACTTC.

This chain connects TRBV18 to TRBJ2-7; D remains ambiguous. Per germline, CDR1 KGHSH and CDR2 LQKENI. Trimming left V 3 bases short and J 0 bases short, with 3 bases between. The CDR3 loop spans 12 amino acids. CDR3 protein: CASSPFSYEQYF. CDR3 DNA: TGTGCCAGCTCACCCTTCTCCTACGAGCAGTACTTC.

The chain combines TRBV4-1 with TRBJ2-2, with 7 bases lining up with TRBD2. The CDR3 is made up of 15 amino acids. The ends lost 3 bases at V and 7 bases at J; junction bases unmatched: 8. Germline CDR1 reads MGHRA; CDR2 reads YSYEKL. The CDR3 DNA sequence: TGCGCCAGCAGCCAGATTAGCGGGCGGGGCGGGGAGCTGTTTTTT. It translates to CASSQISGRGGELFF.

This clone was seen only a few times. V is TRBV7-2 and J is TRBJ2-7; D uncertain. The CDR3 has 13 residues. Germline V gene sequence: CDR1 SGHTA, CDR2 FQGNSA. V lost 5 bases and J 11 bases, leaving 19 bases between the germline ends. The CDR3 nucleotides read TGTGCCAGCAGCGGCGGCCGGCAGTCTGAGGAGTACTTC. This gives the protein CASSGGRQSEEYF.

The chain employs TRBV7-6 and TRBJ1-1, with 10 nucleotides matching TRBD1. CDR1 SGHVS and CDR2 FNYEAQ come from the germline V gene. The CDR3 is 17 residues long. V lost 6 bases to trimming and J lost 1 base; unmatched junction nucleotides: 11. CDR3 amino acids: CASSFDRGRRENTEAFF. For the CDR3, the DNA is TGTGCCAGCAGTTTTGACAGGGGGCGCCGGGAGAACACTGAAGCTTTCTTT. The entire variable domain, with the rest obtained from reference TRBV7-6 and TRBJ1-1, is as follows: GAGVSQSPRYKVTKRGQDVALRCDPISGHVSLYWYRQALGQGPEFLTYFNYEAQQDKSGLPNDRFSAERPEGSISTLTIQRTEQRDSAMYRCASSFDRGRRENTEAFFGQGTRLTVV.

This clone turned up a few times. V gene TRBV30 combines with J gene TRBJ2-6; no firm D call. The CDR3 contains 13 residues. The V gene lost 3 bases and the J gene lost 3 bases, with 6 bases spanning the gap. Germline V lookup: CDR1 GTSNPN, CDR2 SVGIG (reference sequence). The CDR3: CAWRINGANVLTF. The CDR3 DNA reads TGTGCCTGGAGAATTAATGGGGCCAACGTCCTGACTTTC.

The V gene is TRBV19, the J gene TRBJ2-1, with 11 bases aligning to TRBD1. This CDR3 is 15 amino acids long. The germline V gene encodes CDR1 LNHDA and CDR2 SQIVND (reference sequence). The J segment lost 8 bases and the V segment lost 7 bases, leaving 10 bases of the junction unmatched. The CDR3 is CASKGQGARFDEQFF. The CDR3 DNA follows: TGTGCCAGTAAAGGACAGGGGGCGAGATTCGATGAGCAGTTCTTC.

Here the CDR3 reads CASSLRLPQRERNEQFF. The DNA of the CDR3 is TGTGCCAGCAGCTTGCGACTACCCCAGCGGGAGAGGAATGAGCAGTTCTTC. The rearrangement links TRBV7-9 to TRBJ2-1; 8 nucleotides agree with TRBD2. This CDR3 has 17 amino acids. Losses at the gene ends were 3 bases for V and 7 bases for J; bases not matched to a gene: 14. The germline V gene encodes CDR1 SEHNR and CDR2 FQNEAQ (reference sequence).

Within the sample, this clone is large. This chain connects TRBV5-1 to TRBJ2-5, with TRBD2 matching over 9 bases. V dropped 0 bases and J dropped 0; count of bases not matched to a gene: 6. Germline CDR1 is SGHRS and CDR2 is YFSETQ. CDR3 size: 17 residues. The CDR3 region is CASSLGPAGGDQETQYF. CDR3 coding DNA: TGCGCCAGCAGCTTGGGTCCGGCGGGGGGGGACCAAGAGACCCAGTACTTC.

This clone was observed a few times. The chain couples TRBV28 to TRBJ1-2; D not certain. The V and J ends lost 5 bases and 0 bases respectively, with 10 bases between them. This CDR3 spans 14 amino acids. CDR1 is MDHEN and CDR2 is SYDVKM in the germline V gene. The CDR3 loop reads CASSVSYSNYGYTF. The DNA for the CDR3 is TGTGCCAGCAGTGTTTCCTATTCTAACTATGGCTACACCTTC.

By share of the sample, this clone is medium-sized. This chain joins TRBV19 and TRBJ2-7; 7 positions match TRBD2. The CDR3 is made up of 12 amino acids. The trim removed 9 bases at V and 3 bases at J, leaving 5 bases unmatched. Germline loops: CDR1 LNHDA, CDR2 SQIVND (reference sequence). The CDR3 nucleotides are TGTGCCAGCCCGACGGGGGGCTACGAGCAGTACTTC. Protein product: CASPTGGYEQYF.

This clone was counted only a few times. V usage is TRBV6-1 and J usage is TRBJ1-1, with TRBD1 as a possible D gene (6 bases). The CDR3 consists of 13 residues. V shed 7 bases and J shed 5 bases, with 14 bases lying between them. The germline V gene encodes CDR1 MNHNS and CDR2 SASEGT. CDR3: CASTQGRETEAFF. For the CDR3, the DNA is TGTGCCAGCACGCAGGGGAGGGAAACTGAAGCTTTCTTT.

The J gene is TRBJ2-1, the V gene TRBV11-3; 14 nucleotides agree with TRBD2. This CDR3 has 19 amino acids. CDR1 is SGHNT and CDR2 is YENEEA in the germline V gene. The junction had 7 bases not matched to a gene; V was cut back by 2 bases and J by 1 base. CDR3 sequence reads: CASSLSGTSGSSSYNEQFF. CDR3 DNA: TGTGCCAGCAGCTTATCAGGGACTAGCGGGAGTAGTTCCTACAATGAGCAGTTCTTC.

This clone has only a few counts. The chain combines TRBV11-2 with TRBJ2-7, with a possible D match to TRBD1 (5 bases). There are 14 residues in the CDR3. Trimming removed 0 bases at V and 2 bases at J, with 8 bases between. Germline V lookup: CDR1 SGHAT, CDR2 FQNNGV. In nucleotides, the CDR3 is TGTGCCAGCAGCTTAGATGGGGCAGCCTACGAGCAGTACTTC. It translates to CASSLDGAAYEQYF.

This clone was found a few times. The rearrangement uses TRBV5-1 and TRBJ2-5; 8 nucleotides align to TRBD2. Germline loops: CDR1 SGHRS, CDR2 YFSETQ. The V gene end was trimmed by 0 bases and the J gene end by 4 bases; junction bases not matched to a gene: 2. This CDR3 is built from 14 residues. The chain's CDR3 is CASSLVLAGETQYF. DNA of the CDR3: TGCGCCAGCAGCTTGGTCCTAGCGGGAGAGACCCAGTACTTC.

This chain joins TRBV4-1 and TRBJ2-7, with 8 bases fitting TRBD1. Germline V gene lookup returns CDR1 MGHRA and CDR2 YSYEKL. With V trimmed by 4 bases and J by 6 bases, 8 bases remained unmatched. This CDR3 comprises 14 residues. CDR3 coding DNA: TGCGCCAGCAGCCTGTTGGACAGGGTAAGCGAGCAGTACTTC. Amino acid sequence: CASSLLDRVSEQYF.

The chain uses TRBV28 and TRBJ1-5; no clear D gene. CDR1 is MDHEN, CDR2 SYDVKM, per germline. V lost 2 bases and J lost 3, with 5 bases in between. The CDR3 extends over 13 amino acids. The CDR3 region has the DNA TGTGCCAGCAGTTTACAGGTCAATCAGCCCCAGCATTTT. It is translated as CASSLQVNQPQHF.

V is TRBV7-9 and J is TRBJ2-1, with 11 positions matching TRBD2. CDR1 is SEHNR and CDR2 is FQNEAQ in the germline V gene (reference sequence). CDR3 length: 15 residues. Trimming removed 1 base from V and 8 bases from J; junction bases left unmatched: 4. The CDR3 nucleotides read TGTGCCAGCAGCTTAGTAGCGGGAGGGATCTATGAGCAGTTCTTC. As protein: CASSLVAGGIYEQFF.

J is TRBJ2-2 and V is TRBV28, with 10 bases lining up with TRBD2. The CDR3 sequence is 16 residues long. V shed 6 bases, J shed 4 bases, and the junction held 8 bases outside the gene matches. Germline V CDR1 and CDR2: MDHEN, SYDVKM. This CDR3 reads CASSLVTSGLTGELFF. The CDR3 DNA reads TGTGCCAGCAGCCTCGTGACTAGCGGGCTCACCGGGGAGCTGTTTTTT.

The table lists this clone with a few counts. V and J are TRBV28 and TRBJ1-3, with 10 bases that match TRBD1. V was clipped by 6 bases and J by 9 bases; unmatched bases: 5. The germline V gene has CDR1 MDHEN and CDR2 SYDVKM. This CDR3 contains 13 residues. CDR3 DNA: TGTGCCAGCAGGGGACAGGGGCCCTCCACCATATATTTT. It translates to CASRGQGPSTIYF.

V is TRBV28 and J is TRBJ2-1; 7 positions match TRBD2. CDR1 and CDR2 from the germline V gene are MDHEN and SYDVKM. There are 18 residues in the CDR3. Trimming at V came to 7 bases and at J to 7 bases, leaving 22 bases not matched to a gene. The CDR3 coding sequence is TGTGCCAGCATTCCACCCGCTAGCGGATACCAAAGGGAGAATGAGCAGTTCTTC. Residues: CASIPPASGYQRENEQFF.

This clone appeared a few times. The chain is built from TRBV5-1 and TRBJ2-1; 12 bases fit TRBD2. V shed 4 bases, J shed 7 bases, and the junction held 3 bases outside the gene matches. Germline V gene sequence: CDR1 SGHRS, CDR2 YFSETQ. The CDR3 spans 14 residues. Here the CDR3 reads CASSRGTSGNEQFF. The CDR3 region has the DNA TGCGCCAGCAGCCGTGGGACTAGCGGGAATGAGCAGTTCTTC.